A single sample gave rise to the 6 T cell receptor beta chains below, sequenced in a study of identical twins. Each CDR3 protein gets one entry after TCRdb re-called the 5' RACE reads with MiXCR. The data hold roughly 710,000 distinct CDR3 sequences, with around 6% observed a single time. Sequences were obtained from naive T cells sorted from blood. The receptors originated from a man aged 18 to 30 in good health.

The rearrangement uses TRBV6-1 and TRBJ2-1, with 10 bases aligning to TRBD2. This CDR3 region has 15 residues. With V trimmed by 9 bases and J by 3 bases, 8 bases remained unmatched. The germline gives CDR1 MNHNS, CDR2 SASEGT. The CDR3 here is CASRKGLANYNEQFF. CDR3 in DNA: TGTGCCAGTCGGAAGGGACTAGCGAACTACAATGAGCAGTTCTTC.

This clonotype was seen repeatedly, ten times or more. This chain uses TRBV7-2 with TRBJ2-1; no reliable D call. Per the germline V gene, CDR1 is SGHTA and CDR2 is FQGNSA. The germline V and J ends were trimmed by 1 base and 6 bases, with 7 bases remaining between them. The CDR3 loop spans 13 amino acids. In nucleotides, the CDR3 is TGTGCCAGCAGCTTAGTGCACGGCAATGAGCAGTTCTTC. Its translation is CASSLVHGNEQFF.

Ten or more counts support this clonotype. V is TRBV28 and J is TRBJ2-7; D ambiguous. Trimming cost V 2 bases and J 4 bases, with 12 bases left between them. CDR3 size: 14 residues. Germline CDR1 MDHEN, CDR2 SYDVKM. DNA for the CDR3: TGTGCCAGCAGTTTAGGTTACTCCCCATACGAGCAGTACGTC. This codes for CASSLGYSPYEQYV.

This clonotype showed up many times. The chain has TRBV7-2 and TRBJ2-7, with TRBD2 matching over 11 bases. The CDR3 is 13 residues long. The V segment lost 5 bases and the J segment 6 bases; nucleotides outside the gene matches: 3. Germline V gene lookup returns CDR1 SGHTA and CDR2 FQGNSA. Here the CDR3 DNA reads TGTGCCAGCAGCCTGGGACTAGCGGTCGAGCAGTACTTC. Translation gives CASSLGLAVEQYF.

This clonotype turned up a few times. The chain joins TRBV5-1 to TRBJ2-6, with unresolved D. This CDR3 has 15 amino acids. V was clipped by 4 bases and J by 1 base, with 9 bases between them. CDR1 and CDR2 (germline): SGHRS, YFSETQ. In DNA form, the CDR3 reads TGCGCCAGCAGCGGAAGAACGTCTGGGGCCAACGTCCTGACTTTC. This codes for CASSGRTSGANVLTF.

This clonotype came up many times. The chain links TRBV12-3 or TRBV12-4 to TRBJ1-2; no clear D. The CDR3 length is 12 residues. V lost 3 bases to trimming and J lost 5 bases, with 7 bases between them. The CDR3 bases are TGTGCCAGCAGTTTTAGGGAGTATGGCTACACCTTC. Its protein is CASSFREYGYTF.